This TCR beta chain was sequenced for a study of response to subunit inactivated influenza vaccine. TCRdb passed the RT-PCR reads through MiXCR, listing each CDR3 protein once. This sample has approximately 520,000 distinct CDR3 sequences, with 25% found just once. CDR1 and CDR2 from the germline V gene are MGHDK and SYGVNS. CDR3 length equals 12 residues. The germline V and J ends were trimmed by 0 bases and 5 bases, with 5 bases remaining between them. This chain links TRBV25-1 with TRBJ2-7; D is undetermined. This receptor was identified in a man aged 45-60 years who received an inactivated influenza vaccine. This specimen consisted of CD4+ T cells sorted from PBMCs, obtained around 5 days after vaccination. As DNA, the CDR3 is TGTGCCAGCAGTGAATATCGCCACGAGCAGTACTTC. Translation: CASSEYRHEQYF.